The T cell receptor (beta chain) under discussion was sequenced for a study of response to subunit inactivated influenza vaccine (dated by TCRdb to 2017 to 2018). With regard to the full study: The study used deep quantitative T cell receptor repertoire profiling to track responses to a trivalent subunit inactivated influenza vaccine.

The research as a whole found: The authors proposed that each seasonal influenza vaccination may bring in only a limited number of new T cells.

From the cysteine through the phenylalanine, the CDR3 covers 14 amino acids. Solely the CDR3 DNA is kept, with 42 bases framed from the first base. CDR1 and CDR2, looked up from the germline V gene, are MNHNS and SASEGT. At the junction V is shortened by 6 bases and J by 4 bases, with 13 bases in between. Comment on this clonotype: Its antigen is still unknown. Per-nucleotide qualities are absent, and no much larger clonotype sits a single base away.

The protocol used for the library was RT-PCR. These reads were obtained on an Illumina HiSeq 2500. TCRdb reprocessed the public reads (quality trimming at Q25 with fastp, clone calling with MiXCR) and kept in-frame beta chains. Rows merge per CDR3 protein into single entries with the most common DNA and genes. For this sample the table gives hundreds of thousands of distinct CDR3 sequences, of which about 25% were detected only once. The ten largest clonotypes hold approximately 1.9% of the sample. This chain is built from TRBV6-1 and TRBJ1-3; the D segment could be TRBD1, given 6 matching bases. The sequence came from a man between 45 and 60 years old who received an inactivated influenza vaccine. Donor details come from another sample of the same person, matched by shared clones. The sequenced sample was CD4+ T cells sorted from PBMCs, obtained roughly 5 days after vaccination. The nucleotides are TGTGCCAGCAGGGGCCCTGGACAGGGAAACACCATATATTTT. Its product reads: CASRGPGQGNTIYF.